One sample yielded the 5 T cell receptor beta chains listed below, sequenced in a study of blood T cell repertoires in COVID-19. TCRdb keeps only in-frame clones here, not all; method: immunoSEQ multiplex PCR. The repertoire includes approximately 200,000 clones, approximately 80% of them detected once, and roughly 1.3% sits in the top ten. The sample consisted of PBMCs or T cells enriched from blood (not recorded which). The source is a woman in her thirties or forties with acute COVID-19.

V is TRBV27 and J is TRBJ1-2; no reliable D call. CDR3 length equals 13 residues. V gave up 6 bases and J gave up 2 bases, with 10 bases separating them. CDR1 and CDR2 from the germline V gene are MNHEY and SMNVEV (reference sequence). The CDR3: CASRVSGNYGYTF. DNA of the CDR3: TGTGCCAGCAGAGTCTCGGGGAACTATGGCTACACCTTC.

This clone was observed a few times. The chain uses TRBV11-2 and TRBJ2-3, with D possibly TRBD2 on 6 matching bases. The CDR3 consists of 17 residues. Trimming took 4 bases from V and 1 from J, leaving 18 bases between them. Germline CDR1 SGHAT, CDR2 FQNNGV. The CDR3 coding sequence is TGTGCCAGCAGCTCCGGGAGCGGCCAACTTCGCACAGATACGCAGTATTTT. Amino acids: CASSSGSGQLRTDTQYF.

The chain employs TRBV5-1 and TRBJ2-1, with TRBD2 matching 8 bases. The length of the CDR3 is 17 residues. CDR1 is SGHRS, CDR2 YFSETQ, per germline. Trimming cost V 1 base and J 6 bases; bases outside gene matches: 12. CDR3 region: CASSLIRGAGVGNEQFF. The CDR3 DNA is TGCGCCAGCAGCTTGATCCGGGGAGCGGGAGTGGGCAATGAGCAGTTCTTC.

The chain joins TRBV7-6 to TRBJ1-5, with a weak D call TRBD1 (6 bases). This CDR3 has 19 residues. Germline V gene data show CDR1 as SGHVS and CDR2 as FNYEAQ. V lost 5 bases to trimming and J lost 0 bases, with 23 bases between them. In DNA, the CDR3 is TGTGCCAGCAGCCGCTTCCCCCGAGGGGGTCCTAATAGCAATCAGCCCCAGCATTTT. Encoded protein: CASSRFPRGGPNSNQPQHF. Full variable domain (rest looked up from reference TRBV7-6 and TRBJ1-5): GAGVSQSPRYKVTKRGQDVALRCDPISGHVSLYWYRQALGQGPEFLTYFNYEAQQDKSGLPNDRFSAERPEGSISTLTIQRTEQRDSAMYRCASSRFPRGGPNSNQPQHFGDGTRLSIL.

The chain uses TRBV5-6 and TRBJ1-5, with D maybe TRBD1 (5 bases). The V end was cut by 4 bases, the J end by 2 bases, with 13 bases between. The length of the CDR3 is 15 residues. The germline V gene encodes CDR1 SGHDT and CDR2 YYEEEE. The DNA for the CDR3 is TGTGCCAGCAGCGGCCCGGGGGGGGGCAATCAGCCCCAGCATTTT. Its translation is CASSGPGGGNQPQHF.